The rows below give T cell receptor beta chains drawn from one sample of a study of OX40 agonist ivuxolimab in advanced cancers. Clones were sequenced by immunoSEQ multiplex PCR, and TCRdb holds only the in-frame ones, with some missing. There are about 77,000 clones in the sample; about nine tenths occur only once, and about 5.9% lies in the top ten. Source: CD4+ or CD8+ T cells sorted from blood, taken in a trial of the OX40 agonist ivuxolimab. The receptors shown here come from an adult with an advanced solid tumor such as melanoma, head and neck, liver or kidney cancer. Each CDR3 is given with its conserved first and last residue. The D gene is left open where the match is weak. Part of the rows lack a size; the others show once, few, many or a class for expanded clones.

j_gene,abundance,d_gene,v_gene,CDR3aa,CDR3nt
TRBJ2-3,-,TRBD2,TRBV11-1,CASISGSADTQYF,TGTGCCAGCATTAGCGGGAGCGCAGATACGCAGTATTTT
TRBJ1-2,-,-,TRBV29-1,CSSWGSGEGRYGYTF,TGCAGCTCATGGGGGTCGGGGGAAGGGCGCTATGGCTACACCTTC
TRBJ2-5,-,-,TRBV18,CASSPYQETQYF,TGTGCCAGCTCACCGTACCAAGAGACCCAGTACTTC
TRBJ1-3,-,-,TRBV28,CAVPSPGSGNTIYF,TGTGCCGTACCCTCGCCTGGCTCTGGAAACACCATATATTTT
TRBJ1-1,-,TRBD1,TRBV18,CASSPKGQGAPNTEAFF,TGTGCCAGCTCACCAAAGGGGCAGGGGGCCCCGAACACTGAAGCTTTCTTT
TRBJ1-4,-,-,TRBV5-1,CASSLSGRQNEKLFF,TGCGCCAGCAGCTTGTCCGGGAGGCAAAATGAAAAACTGTTTTTT
TRBJ2-7,few,-,TRBV28,CAGKGGGFGEQYF,TGTGCCGGGAAAGGTGGGGGATTTGGGGAGCAGTACTTC
TRBJ2-5,-,-,TRBV5-4,CASSSEPDAPQETQYF,TGTGCCAGCAGCTCAGAACCTGATGCCCCTCAAGAGACCCAGTACTTC
TRBJ1-1,-,TRBD1,TRBV10-2,CASSDDSLTGGTEAFF,TGCGCCAGCAGTGACGATTCTTTGACAGGGGGTACTGAAGCTTTCTTT
TRBJ1-2,-,-,TRBV6-1,CASIGGQYGYTF,TGTGCCAGCATCGGGGGCCAGTATGGCTACACCTTC
TRBJ1-3,-,-,TRBV27,CASSLKPTSPRTIYF,TGTGCCAGCAGTTTGAAACCGACAAGTCCGCGCACCATATATTTT
TRBJ2-1,-,-,TRBV29-1,CSVEGISGQGYNEQFF,TGCAGCGTTGAAGGTATTAGCGGGCAGGGGTACAATGAGCAGTTCTTC
TRBJ2-1,few,-,TRBV21-1,CASSRRLAGFRDNEQFF,TGTGCCAGCAGCAGGCGACTAGCGGGATTTAGGGACAATGAGCAGTTCTTC
TRBJ1-2,-,-,TRBV28,CASSPQALYGYTF,TGTGCCAGCAGTCCGCAGGCTCTCTATGGCTACACCTTC
TRBJ1-1,-,TRBD1,TRBV7-3,CASSLRPDRVNTEAFF,TGTGCCAGCAGCTTAAGACCGGACAGGGTGAACACTGAAGCTTTCTTT
TRBJ2-5,-,-,TRBV7-3,CASSMKGGGQETQYF,TGTGCCAGCAGCATGAAAGGGGGTGGTCAAGAGACCCAGTACTTC
TRBJ2-7,-,-,TRBV4-3,CASSQGTVYEQYF,TGCGCCAGCAGCCAAGGGACAGTCTACGAGCAGTACTTC
TRBJ1-5,-,-,TRBV6-6,CASSYVRQQWGQPQHF,TGTGCCAGCAGTTACGTTCGACAGCAGTGGGGTCAGCCCCAGCATTTT
TRBJ1-1,once,-,TRBV6-1,CASPAGANTEAFF,TGTGCCAGCCCGGCAGGGGCGAACACTGAAGCTTTCTTT
TRBJ2-5,few,TRBD2,TRBV5-8,CASSLKGLLETQYF,TGTGCCAGCAGCTTAAAGGGACTACTAGAGACCCAGTACTTC
TRBJ2-1,-,TRBD1,TRBV6-1,CASSGTGGSYNEQFF,TGTGCCAGCAGTGGAACAGGGGGCTCCTACAATGAGCAGTTCTTC
TRBJ2-3,once,TRBD2,TRBV5-6,CASSLAVGLAGGDTQYF,TGTGCCAGCAGCTTGGCCGTAGGACTAGCGGGGGGAGATACGCAGTATTTT
TRBJ2-1,-,TRBD2,TRBV7-6,CASNVAGGRIGEQFF,TGTGCCAGCAACGTAGCGGGAGGGCGCATTGGGGAGCAGTTCTTC
TRBJ1-1,-,TRBD1,TRBV18,CASSPSRGVEAFF,TGTGCCAGCTCACCGAGCAGGGGGGTGGAGGCTTTCTTT
TRBJ2-7,-,TRBD2,TRBV5-1,CASSLGGSGLSYEQYF,TGCGCCAGCAGCTTGGGCGGTAGCGGGCTTTCCTACGAGCAGTACTTC
TRBJ1-1,-,-,TRBV2,CASSEGLSNTEAFF,TGTGCCAGCAGTGAGGGGCTCTCGAACACTGAAGCTTTCTTT
TRBJ2-7,-,TRBD1,TRBV19,CASSRQGASEQYF,TGTGCCAGTTCGAGACAGGGGGCTTCCGAGCAGTACTTC
TRBJ2-1,-,-,TRBV28,CASSSPGRGYEQFF,TGTGCCAGCAGTTCTCCCGGACGAGGCTATGAGCAGTTCTTC
TRBJ2-7,-,-,TRBV6-1,CASSGPSYEQYF,TGTGCCAGCAGTGGACCGTCCTACGAGCAGTACTTC
TRBJ1-1,-,-,TRBV6-1,CASKGSLGEAEAFF,TGTGCCAGCAAAGGGTCCCTCGGGGAAGCTGAAGCTTTCTTT
TRBJ2-7,once,-,TRBV28,CASSLYATYSSYEQYF,TGTGCCAGCAGTTTATATGCGACATACTCTTCCTACGAGCAGTACTTC
TRBJ1-5,-,TRBD1,TRBV6-6,CASNYPGQGTQPQHF,TGTGCCAGCAACTACCCCGGACAGGGTACTCAGCCCCAGCATTTT
TRBJ2-1,-,TRBD2,TRBV2,CASRPLAGVGNEQFF,TGTGCCAGCCGACCACTAGCGGGAGTCGGGAATGAGCAGTTCTTC
TRBJ1-2,-,TRBD1,TRBV19,CASNDHSGGGYGYTF,TGTGCCAGTAATGACCACTCAGGGGGCGGCTATGGCTACACCTTC
TRBJ1-4,-,-,TRBV19,CASSPRIDRPGANEKLFF,TGTGCCAGTAGTCCGCGGATTGACAGGCCGGGGGCTAATGAAAAACTGTTTTTT
TRBJ2-5,-,-,TRBV27,CASSSRQVQETQYF,TGTGCCAGCAGTTCACGACAGGTCCAAGAGACCCAGTACTTC
TRBJ1-2,few,-,TRBV9,CASSVAAQGDGYTF,TGTGCCAGCAGCGTAGCGGCACAGGGAGATGGCTACACCTTC
TRBJ1-3,-,-,TRBV4-1,CASSLSGAGNTIYF,TGCGCCAGCAGCTTATCAGGGGCTGGAAACACCATATATTTT
TRBJ2-7,-,-,TRBV19,CASSIEGWMSYEQYF,TGTGCCAGTAGTATCGAGGGCTGGATGTCCTACGAGCAGTACTTC
TRBJ2-1,-,-,TRBV6-1,CASSEHEWAEKQFF,TGTGCCAGCAGTGAACACGAGTGGGCAGAGAAGCAGTTCTTC
TRBJ2-2,-,TRBD2,TRBV4-3,CASSQDLLAGTNTGELFF,TGCGCCAGCAGCCAAGATTTACTAGCGGGAACGAACACCGGGGAGCTGTTTTTT
TRBJ1-6,-,-,TRBV7-2,CASSLVGRADSPLHF,TGTGCCAGCAGCTTAGTGGGCAGGGCGGATTCACCCCTCCACTTT
TRBJ2-3,-,TRBD2,TRBV10-3,CAIRASGSTDTQYF,TGTGCCATCAGGGCTAGCGGGAGCACAGATACGCAGTATTTT
TRBJ1-1,-,-,TRBV19,CASSIGGNTEAFF,TGTGCCAGTAGTATCGGGGGGAACACTGAAGCTTTCTTT
TRBJ2-7,-,-,TRBV4-3,CASSRTYSYEQYF,TGCGCCAGCAGCCGGACATATTCCTACGAGCAGTACTTC
TRBJ2-7,-,-,TRBV7-9,CASSLDPTLDYEQYF,TGTGCCAGCAGCTTAGACCCCACGTTAGACTACGAGCAGTACTTC
TRBJ2-1,-,TRBD1,TRBV6-6,CASSWGTGGPYNEQFF,TGTGCCAGCAGTTGGGGGACAGGGGGGCCCTACAATGAGCAGTTCTTC
TRBJ1-6,-,-,TRBV27,CASRLGTGNPLRSPLHF,TGTGCCAGCAGACTCGGGACGGGTAACCCCCTACGATCACCCCTCCACTTT
TRBJ2-2,-,-,TRBV21-1,CASSKPTTGTWRNTGELFF,TGTGCCAGCAGCAAACCGACGACAGGGACCTGGAGAAACACCGGGGAGCTGTTTTTT
TRBJ2-2,-,-,TRBV5-6,CASSLLIDRSTGELFF,TGTGCCAGCAGCTTGTTGATAGATCGTTCCACCGGGGAGCTGTTTTTT
TRBJ1-1,-,TRBD1,TRBV5-5,CASSLGQGRAFF,TGTGCCAGCAGCTTGGGACAGGGGCGTGCTTTCTTT
TRBJ2-7,once,-,TRBV30,CAWSVRRVNDEQYF,TGTGCCTGGAGTGTACGGAGGGTTAATGACGAGCAGTACTTC
TRBJ1-4,few,-,TRBV6-5,CASSYVGTTNEKLFF,TGTGCCAGCAGTTACGTGGGGACAACTAATGAAAAACTGTTTTTT
TRBJ2-1,-,-,TRBV19,CASSLHLSYNEQFF,TGTGCCAGTAGTTTACACCTTTCGTACAATGAGCAGTTCTTC
TRBJ1-6,-,TRBD1,TRBV27,CASKGQGARGSPLHF,TGTGCCAGCAAGGGACAGGGGGCTCGGGGGTCACCCCTCCACTTT
TRBJ2-5,-,-,TRBV14,CASSPRGSETQYF,TGTGCCAGCAGCCCCAGGGGATCCGAGACCCAGTACTTC
TRBJ1-2,-,-,TRBV29-1,CSGGEDGYTF,TGCAGCGGGGGGGAGGATGGCTACACCTTC
TRBJ2-7,-,-,TRBV19,CASSGNLGNEQYF,TGTGCCAGTAGTGGAAACTTGGGTAACGAGCAGTACTTC